Each of the 4 T cell receptor beta chains below was sequenced from the same sample in a study of human T cells and chemical hapten exposure. This sample's time point: patch test 3, about 24 weeks after DPC sensitization. The treatment was: therapeutic diphenylcyclopropenone sensitization with weekly scalp DPC. Each CDR3 protein gets one entry after TCRdb re-called the RACE reads with MiXCR. Of 150,000 to 200,000 distinct CDR3 sequences detected, about 30% appear once; the ten largest clones hold 2% to 2.5%. Sequences were derived from whole blood, sampled in connection with sensitization to the hapten diphenylcyclopropenone (DPC). The receptors were sampled from a woman younger than 30 with alopecia areata. Some clones in this sample may be carry-over from other donors' samples.

The V and J genes are TRBV4-1 and TRBJ2-7; the D call may be TRBD1 or TRBD2 (5 bases each). The germline V gene has CDR1 MGHRA and CDR2 YSYEKL. V lost 2 bases to trimming and J lost 2 bases, with 13 bases between them. The CDR3 loop spans 15 amino acids. As DNA, the CDR3 is TGCGCCAGCAGCCAACCGGGACCGTCCCCCTACGAGCAGTACTTC. This encodes CASSQPGPSPYEQYF.

This clonotype was observed a few times. This sequence joins TRBV4-1 and TRBJ2-2; 9 bases are shared with TRBD1. Germline values: CDR1 MGHRA, CDR2 YSYEKL. J lost 7 bases, V lost 8 bases, and 8 bases had no gene match. The CDR3 is made up of 14 amino acids. The CDR3 sequence: CASVRGQGVGELFF. The DNA for the CDR3 is TGCGCCAGCGTAAGGGGACAGGGTGTCGGGGAGCTGTTTTTT.

This sequence joins TRBV6-4 and TRBJ1-6; 10 bases line up with TRBD1. J gave up 10 bases and V 4 bases, and 4 bases lay outside the gene matches. The germline V gene has CDR1 MRHNA and CDR2 SNTAGT. CDR3 length: 14 residues. The CDR3 loop reads CASSVGTGVSPLHF. CDR3 in DNA: TGTGCCAGCAGTGTTGGGACAGGGGTCTCACCCCTCCACTTT.

The rearrangement links TRBV7-8 to TRBJ1-6, with TRBD1 as a possible D gene (6 bases). The germline CDR1 and CDR2 sequences are SGHVS and FQNEAQ. The CDR3 is 15 amino acids. Trimming took off 2 bases at V and 9 bases at J, with 14 bases between the two ends. DNA for the CDR3: TGTGCCAGCAGCTTAAACCCAGGGGATTCTTCACCCCTCCACTTT. Translation: CASSLNPGDSSPLHF.